A selection of T cell receptor beta chains follows, all from one sample in a study of CD8 T cells in Susac syndrome. TCRdb re-called the immunoSEQ multiplex PCR reads through MiXCR, storing one row per CDR3 protein. The repertoire includes hundreds of thousands of distinct CDR3 sequences, 90% to 96% of them detected once, and around 0.1% sits in the top ten. Sequencing was carried out using CD4+ T cells from PBMCs. The receptors come from a human donor with Susac syndrome. The conserved cysteine and the conserved F or W are not part of the CDR3 here. Fields, in order: V gene, J gene, CDR3 protein.

TRBV20-1	TRBJ1-5	SARNQENQPQH
TRBV12-3/TRBV12-4	TRBJ1-2	ASSFWMGEGYT
TRBV6-5	TRBJ2-6	ASSYSGGGANVLT
TRBV12-3/TRBV12-4	TRBJ2-5	ASSPDRAQETQY
TRBV11-2	TRBJ1-1	ASTQATYTEAS
TRBV19	TRBJ2-4	ASSNPGTLNIQY
TRBV20-1	TRBJ2-1	SATRRPLTPEQF
TRBV15	TRBJ2-7	ATRSDREAYEQY
TRBV20-1	TRBJ2-7	SARLRGEQY
TRBV10-3	TRBJ2-7	AISEAPVQEQY
TRBV4-1	TRBJ2-2	ASSRPRGELF
TRBV19	TRBJ1-5	ASSIGDRLCH
TRBV12-3/TRBV12-4	TRBJ1-2	ASRGRDTGGYT
TRBV4-1	TRBJ2-2	ASSQEATTGELF
TRBV23-1	TRBJ2-1	ASSETGTSGTHEQF
TRBV20-1	TRBJ2-6	SAVAQGPGANVLT
TRBV29-1	TRBJ2-3	SAKGSSTDTQY
TRBV5-4	TRBJ1-4	ASSFGSDSSMEKLF
TRBV11-2	TRBJ2-1	ASSSGTGELSGNEQF
TRBV3-1	TRBJ2-1	ASSQGLAAVGEQF
TRBV29-1	TRBJ1-2	SVNPGHRNYGYT
TRBV5-1	TRBJ2-3	ASSLIAGVITDTQY
TRBV29-1	TRBJ1-1	SVGPDSPSTEAF
TRBV19	TRBJ2-5	ASSMGDSGFETQY
TRBV2	TRBJ1-1	ASSEQGYEAF
TRBV29-1	TRBJ1-1	SVDGPTNTEAF
TRBV28	TRBJ2-5	ASTRQGAETQY
TRBV6-2/TRBV6-3	TRBJ1-5	ASRPVDTHSQH
TRBV3-1	TRBJ1-2	ASSQGGQGLYGYT
TRBV24-1	TRBJ1-2	ATSDQRYGYT
TRBV20-1	TRBJ2-4	SARGAEGAKNIQY
TRBV3-1	TRBJ1-2	ASSQGHRRNYGYT
TRBV27	TRBJ2-7	ASSLVLPHHYVEQY